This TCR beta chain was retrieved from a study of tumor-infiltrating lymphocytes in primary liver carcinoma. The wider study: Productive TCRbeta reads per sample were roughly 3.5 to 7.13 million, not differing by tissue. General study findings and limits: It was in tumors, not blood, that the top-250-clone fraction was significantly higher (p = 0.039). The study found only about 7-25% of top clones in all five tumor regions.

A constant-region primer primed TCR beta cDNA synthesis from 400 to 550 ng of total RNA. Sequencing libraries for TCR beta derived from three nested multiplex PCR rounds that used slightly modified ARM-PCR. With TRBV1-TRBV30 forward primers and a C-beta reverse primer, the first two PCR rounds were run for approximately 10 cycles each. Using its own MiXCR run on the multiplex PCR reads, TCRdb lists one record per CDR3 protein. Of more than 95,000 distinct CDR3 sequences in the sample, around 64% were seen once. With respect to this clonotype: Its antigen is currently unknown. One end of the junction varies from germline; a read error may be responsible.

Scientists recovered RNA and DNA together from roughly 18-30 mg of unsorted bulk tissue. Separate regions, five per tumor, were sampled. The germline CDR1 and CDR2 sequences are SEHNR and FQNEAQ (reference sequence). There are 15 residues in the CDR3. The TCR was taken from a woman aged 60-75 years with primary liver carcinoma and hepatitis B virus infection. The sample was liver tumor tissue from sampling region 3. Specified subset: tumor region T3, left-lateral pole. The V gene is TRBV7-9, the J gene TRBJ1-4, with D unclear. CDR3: CVSSVDRVANEKLFF. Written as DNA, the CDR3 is TGTGTCAGCAGCGTGGATAGGGTGGCTAATGAAAAACTGTTTTTT. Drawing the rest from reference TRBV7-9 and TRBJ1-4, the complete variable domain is DTGVSQNPRHKITKRGQNVTFRCDPISEHNRLYWYRQTLGQGPEFLTYFQNEAQLEKSRLLSDRFSAERPKGSFSTLEIQRTEQGDSAMYLCVSSVDRVANEKLFFGSGTQLSVL.